This is a list of T cell receptor beta chains from one sample in a study of T cell changes during pregnancy in multiple sclerosis. Here immunoSEQ multiplex PCR was the method, and the copy in TCRdb shows in-frame clones only, minus some. Here the sample spans tens of thousands of clones, 92% being singletons. This specimen was peripheral blood, taken in the first trimester of pregnancy. These receptors were collected from a female donor with multiple sclerosis, enrolled in a pregnancy study. Both conserved end residues are part of each CDR3. Fields, in order: D gene, clone size, V gene, J gene, CDR3 DNA, CDR3 protein. D genes are given only for firm matches. Some rows mark clone size as missing; the rest say once, few, many or name a class of expanded clone.

>-|-|TRBV27|TRBJ2-1
TGTGCCAGCAGCTCCAGGGGACCCTACAATGAGCAGTTCTTC
CASSSRGPYNEQFF
>-|-|TRBV10-1|TRBJ2-7
TGCGCCAGCAGTGATTCACGGGACTCCTACGAGCAGTACTTC
CASSDSRDSYEQYF
>TRBD2|-|TRBV30|TRBJ2-1
TGTGCCTGGAGTGCAGCGGGAGGGCCGTTTGAGCAGTTCTTC
CAWSAAGGPFEQFF
>-|-|TRBV7-9|TRBJ1-2
TGTGCCAGCAGCCCCCAGGGGCTGGGTAACTATGGCTACACCTTC
CASSPQGLGNYGYTF
>-|once|TRBV19|TRBJ2-1
TGTGCCAGTAGTATAGATCGTCAGGGTTACAATGAGCAGTTCTTC
CASSIDRQGYNEQFF
>-|once|TRBV5-6|TRBJ1-5
TGTGCCAGCAGCTTGGCCCCGGGTCAGCCCCAGCATTTT
CASSLAPGQPQHF
>TRBD1|-|TRBV2|TRBJ2-7
TGTGCCAGCAAGGGACAGATCTACGAGCAGTACTTC
CASKGQIYEQYF
>TRBD2|-|TRBV29-1|TRBJ2-1
TGCAGCGTCGTAGCGGGAGGTTACAATGAGCAGTTCTTC
CSVVAGGYNEQFF
>TRBD1|-|TRBV4-3|TRBJ2-3
TGCGCCAGCAGCCGCAACTCGGACAGGAGCACAGATACGCAGTATTTT
CASSRNSDRSTDTQYF
>-|once|TRBV28|TRBJ2-1
TGTGCCAGCAGTTTATATGGTAGCGAGCAGTTCTTC
CASSLYGSEQFF
>-|-|TRBV7-2|TRBJ2-7
TGTGCCAGCAGCTTAATCAGGGAGGGGGGCGAGCAGTACTTC
CASSLIREGGEQYF
>TRBD1|once|TRBV6-1|TRBJ1-1
TGTGCCAGCAGTCCTGGGACAGGGATCACTGAAGCTTTCTTT
CASSPGTGITEAFF
>TRBD1|-|TRBV4-2|TRBJ1-1
TGTGCCAGCAGCCAAGGGGTAGGGGGCCTTGAAGCTTTCTTT
CASSQGVGGLEAFF
>-|once|TRBV9|TRBJ1-3
TGTGCCAGCAGCGTAGGAGGCCCTGGAAACACCATATATTTT
CASSVGGPGNTIYF
>-|-|TRBV5-1|TRBJ2-5
TGCGCCAGCAGCTTGCCAGAAGAGACCCAGTACTTC
CASSLPEETQYF
>-|-|TRBV7-8|TRBJ2-5
TGTGCCAGCAGCACGCCGATTGGGCAGTCAGAAGAGACCCAGTACTTC
CASSTPIGQSEETQYF
>TRBD2|-|TRBV2|TRBJ2-1
TGTGCCAGCAGGGCTAGCGGGAGCTCCTACAATGAGCAGTTCTTC
CASRASGSSYNEQFF
>TRBD1|-|TRBV7-7|TRBJ2-5
TGTGCCAGCAGCTTAGGGACAGGCCGTGAGACCCAGTACTTC
CASSLGTGRETQYF
>-|-|TRBV5-4|TRBJ1-6
TGTGCCAGCAGCCTAGGGACAAACTATAATTCACCCCTCCACTTT
CASSLGTNYNSPLHF
>-|-|TRBV7-9|TRBJ2-7
TGTGCCAGTTCCCAGGGCTGGGAGCAGTACTTC
CASSQGWEQYF
>-|-|TRBV6-6|TRBJ2-2
TGTGCCAGCAGTTTCGACAGTCTGTCCGGGGAGCTGTTTTTT
CASSFDSLSGELFF
>-|-|TRBV10-3|TRBJ2-7
TGTGCCACGCGACAGGTCTACGAGCAGTACTTC
CATRQVYEQYF
>-|once|TRBV6-5|TRBJ2-1
TGTGCCAGCAGTTCCGGCAATGAGCAGTTCTTC
CASSSGNEQFF
>-|-|TRBV18|TRBJ2-5
TGTGCCAGCTCACCACCGTTGGGCAAAGAGACCCAGTACTTC
CASSPPLGKETQYF
>-|-|TRBV28|TRBJ1-1
TGTGCCAGCAGCTATTTGAGGGGGGAGGGCACTGAAGCTTTCTTT
CASSYLRGEGTEAFF
>TRBD1|-|TRBV29-1|TRBJ2-1
TGCAGCGTTCGACAGGGACCCTCCTACAATGAGCAGTTCTTC
CSVRQGPSYNEQFF
>TRBD1|-|TRBV4-1|TRBJ2-2
TGCGCCAGCAGCCGATTCAGGGGGCAGGTGGGCACCGGGGAGCTGTTTTTT
CASSRFRGQVGTGELFF
>TRBD1|-|TRBV27|TRBJ2-2
TGTGCCAGCAGTATAACCGGGACAGGGTACACCGGGGAGCTGTTTTTT
CASSITGTGYTGELFF
>-|-|TRBV28|TRBJ1-3
TGTGCCAGCAGCGATGTCGGTAGGGGGTCTTACTCTGGAAACACCATATATTTT
CASSDVGRGSYSGNTIYF
>TRBD1|-|TRBV5-4|TRBJ2-3
TGTGCCAGCAGCAAACAGGGGTGGGGAACAGATACGCAGTATTTT
CASSKQGWGTDTQYF
>-|-|TRBV18|TRBJ1-2
TGTGCCAGCTCACCAATAACGGATGGCTACACCTTC
CASSPITDGYTF
>TRBD1|-|TRBV15|TRBJ1-4
TGTGCCACCAGCAGGCAGGGGACAGGAAATGAAAAACTGTTTTTT
CATSRQGTGNEKLFF
>-|-|TRBV6-5|TRBJ2-6
TGTGCCAGCAGTTACCAATCCAGGGTTGGGGCCAACGTCCTGACTTTC
CASSYQSRVGANVLTF
>TRBD2|-|TRBV28|TRBJ2-5
TGTGCCAGCAGTCAACTAGCGGGAGGTGCTCTGAGAGAGACCCAGTACTTC
CASSQLAGGALRETQYF
>TRBD1|-|TRBV6-1|TRBJ2-7
TGTGCCAGCAGGGCCGAGGACAGGGGGCCCTACGAGCAGTACTTC
CASRAEDRGPYEQYF
>TRBD1|-|TRBV4-2|TRBJ1-2
TGTGCCAGCAGCCGAACCGGGACAGGTTTTTATGGCTACACCTTC
CASSRTGTGFYGYTF
>-|-|TRBV19|TRBJ1-1
TGTGCCAGTAGACACGCTAGTAACACTGAAGCTTTCTTT
CASRHASNTEAFF
>-|-|TRBV7-9|TRBJ2-1
TGTGCCAGCAGCCCCGCTGTGGGAGGGGGCAATGAGCAGTTCTTC
CASSPAVGGGNEQFF
>TRBD2|-|TRBV5-1|TRBJ2-2
TGCGCCAGCAGCTTGGGACTAGCGGGAGGGAACACCGGGGAGCTGTTTTTT
CASSLGLAGGNTGELFF
>TRBD2|-|TRBV5-1|TRBJ2-1
TGCGCCAGCAGCCCCGGGAGGGCGTCCTACAATGAGCAGTTCTTC
CASSPGRASYNEQFF
>TRBD1|-|TRBV30|TRBJ2-3
TGTGCCTGGCGGTACAGGGGCGCCAAAGGCGCAGATACGCAGTATTTT
CAWRYRGAKGADTQYF
>TRBD2|-|TRBV12-5|TRBJ2-5
TGTGCTAGTGGAAGGACTAGCGGGAGGGCCGGCCCTTGGGAGACCCAGTACTTC
CASGRTSGRAGPWETQYF
>-|-|TRBV6-4|TRBJ2-2
TGTGCCAGCAGTGACCCTACTCCGGGAGTGAGCACCGGGGAGCTGTTTTTT
CASSDPTPGVSTGELFF
>TRBD1|-|TRBV2|TRBJ1-2
TGTGCCAGCACGGGACAGGGATTAGGCGGCTACACCTTC
CASTGQGLGGYTF
>-|-|TRBV5-1|TRBJ2-5
TGCGCCAGCAGCTGGGAGGAGTGGTCCGAGACCCAGTACTTC
CASSWEEWSETQYF
>-|-|TRBV28|TRBJ1-1
TGTGCCAGCACTCCACCGGGAACTGAAGCTTTCTTT
CASTPPGTEAFF
>-|-|TRBV6-5|TRBJ1-1
TGTGCCAGCAGTTACTCCCCGGCCAGGGCCACTGAAGCTTTCTTT
CASSYSPARATEAFF
>TRBD1|-|TRBV27|TRBJ2-1
TGTGCCAGCAGTTTATCGGCGGGACAGGTCTACAATGAGCAGTTCTTC
CASSLSAGQVYNEQFF